Listed below are T cell receptor beta chains from one sample, sequenced in a study of T-cell reconstitution after alpha-beta-depleted transplantation in children. TCRdb re-analysed the PCR reads in MiXCR, keeping a single row per CDR3 protein. The data hold 700,000 to 850,000 distinct CDR3 sequences, with roughly 15% observed a single time. This material consisted of PBMCs, mostly from graft donor cells, taken 360 days after TCRalphabeta/CD19-depleted stem cell transplant. These receptors came from a male patient between 10 and 17 years old who had a stem cell transplant for acute lymphoblastic leukemia, so the T cells may come from the graft donor. Each CDR3 is given with its conserved first and last residue. Fields, in order: J gene, D gene, clone size, V gene, CDR3 protein, CDR3 DNA. The D gene is left open where the match is weak. A clone size is listed for some rows: how often the clone was seen (once, few, many), or a class if it is expanded.

>TRBJ2-1|.|.|TRBV7-9
CASSLGPTF
TGTGCCAGCAGCTTAGGCCCCACTTTC
>TRBJ2-7|.|.|TRBV28
CASSLPAAYEQYF
TGTGCCAGCAGTTTGCCAGCGGCCTACGAGCAGTACTTC
>TRBJ2-1|TRBD2|.|TRBV7-9
CASSLGGLADEQFF
TGTGCCAGCAGCTTGGGCGGACTAGCCGATGAGCAGTTCTTC
>TRBJ2-7|TRBD2|few|TRBV7-2
CASSPPSGRIYEQYF
TGTGCCAGCAGCCCGCCTAGCGGGAGAATTTACGAGCAGTACTTC
>TRBJ2-1|.|many|TRBV5-1
CASSLGGTNEQFF
TGCGCCAGCAGCTTGGGCGGGACCAATGAGCAGTTCTTC
>TRBJ2-7|.|few|TRBV5-1
CASSFRQSPAEQYF
TGCGCCAGCAGCTTTCGTCAGTCTCCGGCCGAGCAGTACTTC
>TRBJ2-7|.|few|TRBV15
CATKADGTTTYEQYF
TGTGCCACCAAGGCAGACGGAACCACCACCTACGAGCAGTACTTC
>TRBJ2-5|.|many|TRBV6-1
CASRRQGGEETQYF
TGTGCCAGCAGGAGGCAGGGGGGGGAAGAGACCCAGTACTTC
>TRBJ2-7|.|.|TRBV9
CASSASWGSYEQYF
TGTGCCAGCAGCGCATCTTGGGGTTCCTACGAGCAGTACTTC
>TRBJ2-1|TRBD2|.|TRBV11-2
CASSLDELAGQGQFF
TGTGCCAGCAGCTTAGATGAACTAGCGGGACAAGGGCAGTTCTTC
>TRBJ1-4|.|.|TRBV6-2/TRBV6-3
CASSYSEKLFF
TGTGCCAGCAGCTACAGTGAAAAACTGTTTTTT
>TRBJ2-3|TRBD2|many|TRBV6-5
CASKVGRTLTDTQYF
TGTGCCAGCAAGGTCGGGAGGACGTTAACAGATACGCAGTATTTT
>TRBJ1-2|.|many|TRBV4-1
CASSPYWLEGGYGYTF
TGCGCCAGCAGCCCTTATTGGCTGGAGGGAGGCTATGGCTACACCTTC
>TRBJ2-2|.|.|TRBV6-1
CASGGSANTGELFF
TGTGCCAGCGGGGGAAGCGCGAACACCGGGGAGCTGTTTTTT
>TRBJ2-1|.|.|TRBV20-1
CSARDLSSFYNEQFF
TGCAGTGCTAGAGATCTGTCTTCCTTCTACAATGAGCAGTTCTTC
>TRBJ2-7|.|few|TRBV12-3/TRBV12-4
CASAWDLPRGQYF
TGTGCCAGTGCTTGGGACCTACCCCGGGGGCAGTACTTC
>TRBJ2-5|TRBD2|.|TRBV5-1
CASSLSPAGVGETQYF
TGCGCCAGCAGCTTGTCGCCAGCGGGAGTAGGAGAGACCCAGTACTTC
>TRBJ1-4|TRBD1|many|TRBV4-1
CASSQRQGSTNEKLFF
TGCGCCAGCAGCCAGCGACAGGGAAGCACTAATGAAAAACTGTTTTTT
>TRBJ2-3|TRBD1|.|TRBV12-3/TRBV12-4
CASRPGQITDTQYF
TGTGCCAGCAGACCGGGACAGATCACAGATACGCAGTATTTT
>TRBJ2-4|TRBD1|.|TRBV4-1
CASSQDGQGPPGSF
TGCGCCAGCAGCCAAGATGGACAGGGGCCCCCCGGTAGCTTC
>TRBJ2-2|.|.|TRBV7-3
CASSFSWGGPGTGELFF
TGTGCCAGCAGCTTCTCCTGGGGGGGGCCGGGCACCGGGGAGCTGTTTTTT
>TRBJ2-5|TRBD2|.|TRBV13
CASSSAGGKTQYF
TGTGCCAGCAGCTCAGCGGGAGGGAAGACCCAGTACTTC
>TRBJ2-7|TRBD1|.|TRBV5-1
CASSLAGTGGLRQYF
TGCGCCAGCAGCTTGGCCGGGACAGGGGGATTGAGGCAGTACTTC
>TRBJ2-7|.|many|TRBV12-3/TRBV12-4
CASSPQMMQPLRDF
TGTGCCAGCAGTCCACAGATGATGCAGCCTTTGCGTGACTTC
>TRBJ2-1|TRBD2|many|TRBV20-1
CSARVAGAVFNEQFF
TGCAGTGCTAGAGTAGCGGGGGCAGTTTTCAATGAGCAGTTCTTC
>TRBJ2-7|TRBD2|.|TRBV7-3
CASSLTSGRVPYEQYF
TGTGCCAGCAGCTTGACTAGCGGGAGAGTCCCCTACGAGCAGTACTTC
>TRBJ2-2|TRBD2|few|TRBV12-3/TRBV12-4
CASRPVLAGRNTGELFF
TGTGCCAGCAGACCGGTACTAGCGGGACGGAACACCGGGGAGCTGTTTTTT
>TRBJ2-2|.|few|TRBV29-1
CSVRSTLPGELFF
TGCAGCGTCCGTAGTACACTTCCCGGGGAGCTGTTTTTT
>TRBJ2-6|.|few|TRBV20-1
CSARAPPHSGANVLTF
TGCAGTGCTAGAGCTCCACCCCACTCTGGGGCCAACGTCCTGACTTTC
>TRBJ2-7|.|few|TRBV25-1
CASSDRLPYEQYF
TGTGCCAGCAGTGACCGTTTGCCCTACGAGCAGTACTTC
>TRBJ2-7|.|.|TRBV7-2
CASSSYPSSYEQYF
TGTGCCAGCAGCTCCTATCCAAGCTCCTACGAGCAGTACTTC